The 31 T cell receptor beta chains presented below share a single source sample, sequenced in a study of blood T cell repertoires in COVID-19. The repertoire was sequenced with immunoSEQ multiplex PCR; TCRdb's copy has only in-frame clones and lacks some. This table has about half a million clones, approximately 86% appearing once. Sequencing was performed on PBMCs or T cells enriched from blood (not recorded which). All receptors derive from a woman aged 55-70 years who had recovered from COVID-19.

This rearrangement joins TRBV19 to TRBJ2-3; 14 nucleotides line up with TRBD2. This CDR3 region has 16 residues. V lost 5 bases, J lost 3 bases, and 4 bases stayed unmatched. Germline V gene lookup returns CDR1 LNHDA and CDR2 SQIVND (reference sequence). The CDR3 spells CASSSRLAGGTDTQYF. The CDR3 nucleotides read TGTGCCAGTAGTTCCCGACTAGCGGGGGGGACAGATACGCAGTATTTT.

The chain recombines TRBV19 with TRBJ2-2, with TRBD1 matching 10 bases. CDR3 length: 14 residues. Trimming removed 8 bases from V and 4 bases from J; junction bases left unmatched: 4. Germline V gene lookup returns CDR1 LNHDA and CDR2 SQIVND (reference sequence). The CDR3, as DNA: TGTGCCAGTTGCGACAGGGGGCTCACCGGGGAGCTGTTTTTT. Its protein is CASCDRGLTGELFF.

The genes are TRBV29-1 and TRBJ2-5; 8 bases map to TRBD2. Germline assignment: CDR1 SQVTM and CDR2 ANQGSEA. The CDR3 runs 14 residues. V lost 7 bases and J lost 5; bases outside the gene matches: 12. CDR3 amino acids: CSGGLGGVRETQYF. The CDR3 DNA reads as TGCAGCGGGGGACTAGGCGGAGTTAGGGAGACCCAGTACTTC.

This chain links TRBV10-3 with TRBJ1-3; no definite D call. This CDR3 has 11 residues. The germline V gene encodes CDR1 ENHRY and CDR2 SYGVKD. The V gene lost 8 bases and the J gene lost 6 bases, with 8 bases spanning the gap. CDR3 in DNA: TGTGCCATCGAGAGGGAAAACACCATATATTTT. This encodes CAIERENTIYF.

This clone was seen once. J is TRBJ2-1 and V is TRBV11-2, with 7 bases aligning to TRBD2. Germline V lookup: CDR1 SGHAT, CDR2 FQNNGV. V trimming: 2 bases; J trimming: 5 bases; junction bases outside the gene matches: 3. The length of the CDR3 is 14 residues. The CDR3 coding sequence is TGTGCCAGCAGCTTAACGGCGGGGGACAATGAGCAGTTCTTC. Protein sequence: CASSLTAGDNEQFF.

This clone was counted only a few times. CDR3 amino acids: CASSLFPEQGNQPQHF. The CDR3 DNA is TGTGCCAGCAGCTTATTCCCCGAACAGGGTAATCAGCCCCAGCATTTT. The rearrangement uses TRBV7-9 and TRBJ1-5; perhaps TRBD1 as D (6 bases). Trimming took 2 bases from V and 4 from J, leaving 15 bases between them. The germline CDR1 and CDR2 sequences are SEHNR and FQNEAQ (reference sequence). This CDR3 spans 16 amino acids.

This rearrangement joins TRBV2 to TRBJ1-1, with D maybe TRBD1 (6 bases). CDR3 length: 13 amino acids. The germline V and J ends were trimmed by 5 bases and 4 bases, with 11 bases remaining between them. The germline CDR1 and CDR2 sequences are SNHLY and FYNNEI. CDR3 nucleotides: TGTGCCAGCAGTTCAACGACAGGCACTGAAGCTTTCTTT. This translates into CASSSTTGTEAFF.

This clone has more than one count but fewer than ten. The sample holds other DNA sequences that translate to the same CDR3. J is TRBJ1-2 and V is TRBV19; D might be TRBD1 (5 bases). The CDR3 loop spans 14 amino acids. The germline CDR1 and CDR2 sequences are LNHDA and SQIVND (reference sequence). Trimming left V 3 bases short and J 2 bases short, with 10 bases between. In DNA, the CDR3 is TGTGCCAGTAGTATTGGAGGGGAGAACTATGGCTACACCTTC. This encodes CASSIGGENYGYTF.

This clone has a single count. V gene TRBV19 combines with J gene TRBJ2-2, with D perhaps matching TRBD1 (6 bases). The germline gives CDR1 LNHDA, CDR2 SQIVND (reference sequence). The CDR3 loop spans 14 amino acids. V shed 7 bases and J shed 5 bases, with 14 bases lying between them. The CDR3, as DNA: TGTGCCAGTACGGACAGACAACGGACCGGGGAGCTGTTTTTT. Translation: CASTDRQRTGELFF.

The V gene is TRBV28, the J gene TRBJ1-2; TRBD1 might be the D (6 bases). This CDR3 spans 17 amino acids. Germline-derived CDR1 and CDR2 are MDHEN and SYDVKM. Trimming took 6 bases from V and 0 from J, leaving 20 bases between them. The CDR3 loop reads CASSREVTGRANYGYTF. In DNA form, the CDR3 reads TGTGCCAGCAGCCGGGAGGTTACAGGGCGGGCTAACTATGGCTACACCTTC.

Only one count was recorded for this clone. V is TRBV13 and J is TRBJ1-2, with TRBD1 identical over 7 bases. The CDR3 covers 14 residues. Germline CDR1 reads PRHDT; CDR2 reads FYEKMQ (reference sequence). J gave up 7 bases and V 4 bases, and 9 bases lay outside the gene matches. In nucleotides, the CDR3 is TGTGCCAGCAGCTCCTGGACAGGAGCTTTTGGCTACACCTTC. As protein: CASSSWTGAFGYTF.

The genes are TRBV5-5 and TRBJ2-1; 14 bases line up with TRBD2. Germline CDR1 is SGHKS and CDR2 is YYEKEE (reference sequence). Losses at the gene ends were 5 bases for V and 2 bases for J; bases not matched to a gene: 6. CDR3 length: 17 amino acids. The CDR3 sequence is CASRSGTSGGTYNEQFF. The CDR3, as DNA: TGTGCCAGCAGGTCCGGGACTAGCGGGGGAACCTACAATGAGCAGTTCTTC.

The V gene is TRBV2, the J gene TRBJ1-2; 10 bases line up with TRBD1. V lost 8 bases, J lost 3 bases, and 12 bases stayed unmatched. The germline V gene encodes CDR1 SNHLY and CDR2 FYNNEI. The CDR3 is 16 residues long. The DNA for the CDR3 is TGTGCCAGCTTTGGGGGAGAAGACAGGGGGCACTATGGCTACACCTTC. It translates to CASFGGEDRGHYGYTF. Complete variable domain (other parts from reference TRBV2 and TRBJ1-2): EPEVTQTPSHQVTQMGQEVILRCVPISNHLYFYWYRQILGQKVEFLVSFYNNEISEKSEIFDDQFSVERPDGSNFTLKIRSTKLEDSAMYFCASFGGEDRGHYGYTFGSGTRLTVV.

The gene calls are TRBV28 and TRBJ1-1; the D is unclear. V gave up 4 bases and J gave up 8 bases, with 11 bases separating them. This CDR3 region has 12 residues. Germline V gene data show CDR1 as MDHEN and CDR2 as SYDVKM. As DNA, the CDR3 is TGTGCCAGCAGTTCCCCTCGGAGGGAAGCTTTCTTT. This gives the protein CASSSPRREAFF.

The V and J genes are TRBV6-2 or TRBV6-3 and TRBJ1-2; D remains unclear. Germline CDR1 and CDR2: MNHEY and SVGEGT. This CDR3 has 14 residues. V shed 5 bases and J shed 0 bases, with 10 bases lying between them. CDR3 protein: CASSGVRANYGYTF. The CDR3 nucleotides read TGTGCCAGCAGTGGGGTGAGGGCTAACTATGGCTACACCTTC.

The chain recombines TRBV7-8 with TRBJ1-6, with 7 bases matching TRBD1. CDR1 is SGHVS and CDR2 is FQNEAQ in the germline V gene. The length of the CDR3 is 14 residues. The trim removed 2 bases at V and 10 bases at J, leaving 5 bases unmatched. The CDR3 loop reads CASSLYRGNSPLHF. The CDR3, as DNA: TGTGCCAGCAGCTTATACAGGGGTAACTCACCCCTCCACTTT. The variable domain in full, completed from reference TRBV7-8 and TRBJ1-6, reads GAGVSQSPRYKVAKRGQDVALRCDPISGHVSLFWYQQALGQGPEFLTYFQNEAQLDKSGLPSDRFFAERPEGSVSTLKIQRTQQEDSAVYLCASSLYRGNSPLHFGNGTRLTVT.

The CDR3 bases are TGTGCCAGCAGCGCGGTAATTGGGGGCTATAGCAATCAGCCCCAGCATTTT. It yields the protein CASSAVIGGYSNQPQHF. The gene calls are TRBV7-8 and TRBJ1-5; D is possibly TRBD1 (6 bases). CDR3 length equals 17 residues. In germline, CDR1 is SGHVS, CDR2 FQNEAQ. V lost 5 bases to trimming and J lost 0 bases, with 17 bases between them.

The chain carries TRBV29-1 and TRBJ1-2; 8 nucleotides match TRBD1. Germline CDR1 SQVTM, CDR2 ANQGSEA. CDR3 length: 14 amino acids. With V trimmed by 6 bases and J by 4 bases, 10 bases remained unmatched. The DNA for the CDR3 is TGCAGCGTAGTAGCAGGGGGCGCAAGCTATGGCTACACCTTC. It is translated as CSVVAGGASYGYTF.

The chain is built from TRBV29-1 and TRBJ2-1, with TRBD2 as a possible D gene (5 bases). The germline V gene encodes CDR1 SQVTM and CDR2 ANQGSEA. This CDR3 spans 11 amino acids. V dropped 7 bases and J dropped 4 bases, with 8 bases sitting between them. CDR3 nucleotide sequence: TGCAGCGCCTCGGGGTACAATGAGCAGTTCTTC. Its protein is CSASGYNEQFF.

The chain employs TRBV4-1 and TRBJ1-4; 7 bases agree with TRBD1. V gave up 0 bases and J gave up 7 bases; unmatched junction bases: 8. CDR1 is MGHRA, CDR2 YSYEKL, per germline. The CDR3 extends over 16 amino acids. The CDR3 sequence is CASSQDQGGGSEKLFF. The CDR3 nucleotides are TGCGCCAGCAGCCAAGATCAAGGAGGGGGCTCTGAAAAACTGTTTTTT.

The CDR3 is CASTRQGADTQYF. CDR3 DNA sequence: TGTGCCAGCACCCGACAGGGGGCGGATACGCAGTATTTT. The chain links TRBV5-5 to TRBJ2-3, with 10 bases lining up with TRBD1. The V gene's germline CDR1 is SGHKS and CDR2 YYEKEE (reference sequence). Trimming cost V 6 bases and J 6 bases; bases outside gene matches: 4. The CDR3 extends over 13 amino acids.

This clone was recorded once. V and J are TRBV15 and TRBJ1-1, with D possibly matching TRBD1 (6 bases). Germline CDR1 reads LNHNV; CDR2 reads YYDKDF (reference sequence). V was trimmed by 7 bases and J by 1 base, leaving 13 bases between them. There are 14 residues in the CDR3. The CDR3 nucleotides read TGTGCCACCACTAGAGGACAGCCGAACACTGAAGCTTTCTTT. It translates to CATTRGQPNTEAFF.

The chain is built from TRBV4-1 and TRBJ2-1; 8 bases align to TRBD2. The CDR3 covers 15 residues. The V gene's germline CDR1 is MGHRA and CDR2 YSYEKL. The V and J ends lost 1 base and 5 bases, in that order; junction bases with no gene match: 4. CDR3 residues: CASSQGVRGDNEQFF. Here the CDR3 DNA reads TGCGCCAGCAGCCAAGGCGTGCGGGGGGACAATGAGCAGTTCTTC.

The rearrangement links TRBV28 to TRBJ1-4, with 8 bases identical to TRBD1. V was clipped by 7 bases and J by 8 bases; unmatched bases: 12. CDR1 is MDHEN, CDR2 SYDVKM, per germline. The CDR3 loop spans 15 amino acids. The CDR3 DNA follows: TGTGCCAGCACGACTCACGGACAGGGATTCGAAAAACTGTTTTTT. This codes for CASTTHGQGFEKLFF.

This CDR3 reads CASSAGGGAFF. The CDR3 DNA reads as TGTGCCAGCAGCGCCGGGGGAGGGGCTTTCTTT. V gene TRBV11-2 combines with J gene TRBJ1-1; the D gene is possibly TRBD1 (5 bases). CDR1 SGHAT and CDR2 FQNNGV come from the germline V gene. The CDR3 runs 11 residues. The ends were cut back, 5 bases at V and 11 bases at J, with 12 bases in the middle.

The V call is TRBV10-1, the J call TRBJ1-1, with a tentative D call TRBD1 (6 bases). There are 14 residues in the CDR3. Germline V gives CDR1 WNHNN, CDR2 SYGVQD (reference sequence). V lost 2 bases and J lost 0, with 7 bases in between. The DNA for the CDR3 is TGCGCCAGCAGTGAGGGGGGCCTGAACACTGAAGCTTTCTTT. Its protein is CASSEGGLNTEAFF.

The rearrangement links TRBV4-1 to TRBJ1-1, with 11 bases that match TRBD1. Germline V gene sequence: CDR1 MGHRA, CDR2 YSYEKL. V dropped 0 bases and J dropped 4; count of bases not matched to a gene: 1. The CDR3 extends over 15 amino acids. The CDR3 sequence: CASSQEGTGGTEAFF. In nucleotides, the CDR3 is TGCGCCAGCAGCCAAGAGGGGACAGGGGGCACTGAAGCTTTCTTT.

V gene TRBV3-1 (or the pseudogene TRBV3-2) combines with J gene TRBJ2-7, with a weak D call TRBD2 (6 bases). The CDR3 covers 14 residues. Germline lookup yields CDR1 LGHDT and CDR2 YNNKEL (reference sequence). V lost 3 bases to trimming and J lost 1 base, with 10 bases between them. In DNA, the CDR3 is TGTGCCAGCAGCCACAACGGGAGATCCTACGAGCAGTACTTC. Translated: CASSHNGRSYEQYF.

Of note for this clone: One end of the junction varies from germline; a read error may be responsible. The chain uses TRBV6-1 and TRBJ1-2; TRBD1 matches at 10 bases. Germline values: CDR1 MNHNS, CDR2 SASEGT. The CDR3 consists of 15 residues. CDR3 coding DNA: TGTGCCAGCAGCGAAGGGACAGGGGAGGGCTATGGCTACACCTTC. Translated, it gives CASSEGTGEGYGYTF.

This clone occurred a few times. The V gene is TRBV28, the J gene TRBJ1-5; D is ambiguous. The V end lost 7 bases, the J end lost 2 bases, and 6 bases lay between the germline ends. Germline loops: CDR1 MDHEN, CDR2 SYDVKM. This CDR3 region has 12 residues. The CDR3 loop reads CASNEGNQPQHF. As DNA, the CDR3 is TGTGCCAGCAACGAGGGCAATCAGCCCCAGCATTTT.

The chain's CDR3 is CASSPPAGASFRTDTQYF. CDR3 DNA sequence: TGCGCCAGCAGCCCGCCGGCGGGGGCCTCCTTCAGGACAGATACGCAGTATTTT. The chain uses TRBV5-1 and TRBJ2-3, with D possibly matching TRBD2 (7 bases). The CDR3 spans 18 residues. V gave up 4 bases and J gave up 3 bases, with 24 bases separating them. In germline, CDR1 is SGHRS, CDR2 YFSETQ.